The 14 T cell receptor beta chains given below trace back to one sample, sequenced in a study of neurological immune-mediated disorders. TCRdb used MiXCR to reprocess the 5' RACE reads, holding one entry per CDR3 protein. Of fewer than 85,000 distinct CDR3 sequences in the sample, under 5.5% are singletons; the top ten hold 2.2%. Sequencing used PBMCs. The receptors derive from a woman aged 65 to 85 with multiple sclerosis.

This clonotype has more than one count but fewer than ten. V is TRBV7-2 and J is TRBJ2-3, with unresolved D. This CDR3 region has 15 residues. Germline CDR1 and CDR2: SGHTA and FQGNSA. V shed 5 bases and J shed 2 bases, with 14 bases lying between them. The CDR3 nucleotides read TGTGCCAGCAGCCACTGGGGTAAGAACACAGATACGCAGTATTTT. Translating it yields CASSHWGKNTDTQYF.

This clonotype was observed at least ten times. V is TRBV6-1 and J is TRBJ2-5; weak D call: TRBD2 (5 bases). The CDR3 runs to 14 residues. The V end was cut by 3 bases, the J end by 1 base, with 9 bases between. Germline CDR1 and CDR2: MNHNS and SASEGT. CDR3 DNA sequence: TGTGCCAGCAGTGATGGCGGGTCCCAAGAGACCCAGTACTTC. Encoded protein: CASSDGGSQETQYF.

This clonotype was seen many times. Here the CDR3 reads CAISEEAGEGYEQYF. Written as DNA, the CDR3 is TGTGCCATCAGTGAGGAGGCGGGAGAGGGCTACGAGCAGTACTTC. The rearrangement links TRBV10-3 to TRBJ2-7; TRBD2 agrees at 7 bases. The CDR3 extends over 15 amino acids. The junction had 7 bases not matched to a gene; V was cut back by 2 bases and J by 3 bases. Per germline, CDR1 ENHRY and CDR2 SYGVKD.

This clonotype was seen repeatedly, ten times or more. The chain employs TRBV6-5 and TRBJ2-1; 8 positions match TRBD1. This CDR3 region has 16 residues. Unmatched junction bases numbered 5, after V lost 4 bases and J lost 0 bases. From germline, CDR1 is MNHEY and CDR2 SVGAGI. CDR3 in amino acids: CASSSGTGSSYNEQFF. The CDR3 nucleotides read TGTGCCAGCAGTTCCGGGACAGGAAGCTCCTACAATGAGCAGTTCTTC.

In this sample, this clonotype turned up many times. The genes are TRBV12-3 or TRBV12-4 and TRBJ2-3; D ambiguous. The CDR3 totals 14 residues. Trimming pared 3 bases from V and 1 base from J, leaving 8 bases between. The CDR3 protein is CASSFSQGTDTQYF. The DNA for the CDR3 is TGTGCCAGCAGTTTTTCCCAAGGCACAGATACGCAGTATTTT.

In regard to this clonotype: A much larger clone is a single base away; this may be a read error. Written as DNA, the CDR3 is TGTGTCAGCAGCCGGGTGAAGGACTCGGGGCATTTT. Translated: CVSSRVKDSGHF. The J gene is TRBJ1-5, the V gene TRBV16; no reliable D call. The CDR3 has 12 amino acids. Germline CDR1 and CDR2: KGHSY and FQNENV.

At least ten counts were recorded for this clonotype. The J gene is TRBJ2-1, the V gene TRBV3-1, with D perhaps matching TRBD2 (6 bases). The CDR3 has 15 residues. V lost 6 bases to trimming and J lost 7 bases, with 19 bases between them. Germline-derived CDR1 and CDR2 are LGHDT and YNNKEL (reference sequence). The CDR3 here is CASSPRLVLRNEQFF. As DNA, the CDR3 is TGTGCCAGCAGTCCGCGACTAGTACTGCGGAATGAGCAGTTCTTC.

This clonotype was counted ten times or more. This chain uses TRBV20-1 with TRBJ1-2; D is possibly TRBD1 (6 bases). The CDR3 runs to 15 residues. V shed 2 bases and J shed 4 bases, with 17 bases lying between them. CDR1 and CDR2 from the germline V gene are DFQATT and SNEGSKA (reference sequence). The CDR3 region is CSARFRTGSPYGYTF. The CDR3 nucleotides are TGCAGTGCTAGATTCCGAACAGGGAGCCCCTATGGCTACACCTTC.

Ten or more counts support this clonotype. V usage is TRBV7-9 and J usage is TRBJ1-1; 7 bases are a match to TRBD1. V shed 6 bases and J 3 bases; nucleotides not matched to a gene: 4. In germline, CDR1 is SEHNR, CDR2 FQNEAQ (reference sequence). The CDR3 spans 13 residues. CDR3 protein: CASSRQGHTEAFF. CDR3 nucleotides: TGTGCCAGCAGTCGACAGGGTCACACTGAAGCTTTCTTT.

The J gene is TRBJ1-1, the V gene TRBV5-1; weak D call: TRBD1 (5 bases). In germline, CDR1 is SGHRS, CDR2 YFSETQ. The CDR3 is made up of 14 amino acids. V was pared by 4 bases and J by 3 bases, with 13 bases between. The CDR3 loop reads CASSTRDGYTEAFF. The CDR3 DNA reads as TGCGCCAGCAGCACCCGGGACGGCTACACTGAAGCTTTCTTT.

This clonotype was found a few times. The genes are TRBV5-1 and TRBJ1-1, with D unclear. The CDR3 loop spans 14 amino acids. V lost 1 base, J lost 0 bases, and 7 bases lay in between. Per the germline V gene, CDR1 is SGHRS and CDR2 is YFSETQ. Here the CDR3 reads CASSLLDMNTEAFF. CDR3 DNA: TGCGCCAGCAGCTTGCTCGACATGAACACTGAAGCTTTCTTT.

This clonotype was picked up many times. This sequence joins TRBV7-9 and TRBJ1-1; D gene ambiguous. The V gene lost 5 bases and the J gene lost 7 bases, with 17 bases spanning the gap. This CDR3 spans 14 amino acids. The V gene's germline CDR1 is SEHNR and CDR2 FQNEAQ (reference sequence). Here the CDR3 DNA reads TGTGCCAGCAGCCTTCCTACCGGACCGTATGAAGCTTTCTTT. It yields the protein CASSLPTGPYEAFF. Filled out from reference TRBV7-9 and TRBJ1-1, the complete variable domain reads DTGVSQNPRHKITKRGQNVTFRCDPISEHNRLYWYRQTLGQGPEFLTYFQNEAQLEKSRLLSDRFSAERPKGSFSTLEIQRTEQGDSAMYLCASSLPTGPYEAFFGQGTRLTVV.

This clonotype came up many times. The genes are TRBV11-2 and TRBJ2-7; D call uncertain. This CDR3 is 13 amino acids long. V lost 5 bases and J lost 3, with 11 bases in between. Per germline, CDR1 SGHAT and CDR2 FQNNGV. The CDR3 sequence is CASSPRLVYEQYF. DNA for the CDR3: TGTGCCAGCAGCCCTAGATTGGTCTACGAGCAGTACTTC.

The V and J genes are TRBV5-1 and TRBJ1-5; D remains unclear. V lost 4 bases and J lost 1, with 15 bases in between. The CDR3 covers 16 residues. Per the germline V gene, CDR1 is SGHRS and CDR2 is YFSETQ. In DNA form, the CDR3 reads TGCGCCAGCAGCCCAACAGCCGGACCGAGCAATCAGCCCCAGCATTTT. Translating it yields CASSPTAGPSNQPQHF.